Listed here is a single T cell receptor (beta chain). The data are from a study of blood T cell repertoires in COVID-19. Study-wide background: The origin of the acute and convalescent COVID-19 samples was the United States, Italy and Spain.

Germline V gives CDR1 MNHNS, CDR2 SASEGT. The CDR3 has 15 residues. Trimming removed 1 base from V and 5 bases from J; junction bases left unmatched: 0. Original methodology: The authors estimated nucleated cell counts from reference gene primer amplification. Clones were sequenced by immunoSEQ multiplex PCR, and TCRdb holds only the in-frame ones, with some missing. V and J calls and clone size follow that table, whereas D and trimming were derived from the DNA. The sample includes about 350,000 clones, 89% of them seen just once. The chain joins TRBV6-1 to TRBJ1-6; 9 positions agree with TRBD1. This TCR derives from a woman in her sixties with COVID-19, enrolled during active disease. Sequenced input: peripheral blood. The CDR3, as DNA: TGTGCCAGCAGTGAAGGGGACAGGGATAATTCACCCCTCCACTTT. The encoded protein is CASSEGDRDNSPLHF.